This is a list of T cell receptor beta chains from one sample in a study of identifying expanded T cells in peripheral blood. Sequenced by immunoSEQ multiplex PCR; TCRdb stores in-frame clones only, minus some. This table holds approximately 86,000 clones, about 85% found once. What was sequenced was blood. Receptor source: a person between 18 and 69 years old in good health. CDR3s include the opening cysteine and the closing phenylalanine or tryptophan. The D gene is left open where the match is weak. Size values are once, few and many counts, or a class for expanded clones, and some rows have none.

clone size	D gene	V gene	J gene	CDR3 DNA	CDR3 protein
NA	NA	TRBV11-2	TRBJ2-1	TGTGCCAGCAGGTTTATTGGAGATTTGTACAATGAGCAGTTCTTC	CASRFIGDLYNEQFF
few	NA	TRBV5-5	TRBJ1-2	TGTGCCAGCAGCTTGGATGAGGGGAACTATGGCTACACCTTC	CASSLDEGNYGYTF
NA	NA	TRBV18	TRBJ1-1	TGTGCCAGCTCACGAAAGGAGATGGTCACTGAAGCTTTCTTT	CASSRKEMVTEAFF
NA	NA	TRBV11-3	TRBJ2-7	TGTGCCAGCAGCTTAGGAGGGGCAGGCGAGCAGTACTTC	CASSLGGAGEQYF
NA	NA	TRBV30	TRBJ2-5	TGTGCCTGGAGTCATCATATCACATCTCAAGAGACCCAGTACTTC	CAWSHHITSQETQYF
NA	NA	TRBV19	TRBJ2-5	TGTGCCAGTAGTTCAGTAACAGGGATTCAAGAGACCCAGTACTTC	CASSSVTGIQETQYF
NA	NA	TRBV6-1	TRBJ1-1	TGTGCCAGCACCCTTTACGTCGGGAACACTGAAGCTTTCTTT	CASTLYVGNTEAFF
NA	NA	TRBV15	TRBJ2-2	TGTGCCACCAGCAGAGGGAGAGACACCGGGGAGCTGTTTTTT	CATSRGRDTGELFF
medium-sized	NA	TRBV11-3	TRBJ2-7	TGTGCCAGCAGGAACAGGGAGGAAAGCTACGAGCAGTACTTC	CASRNREESYEQYF
NA	NA	TRBV7-2	TRBJ1-5	TGTGCCAGCAGCCCAGAGGGCCGGGACAATCAGCCCCAGCATTTT	CASSPEGRDNQPQHF
NA	NA	TRBV10-3	TRBJ1-1	TGTGCCATCACTGGGGGCGTGAACACTGAAGCTTTCTTT	CAITGGVNTEAFF
NA	NA	TRBV6-5	TRBJ1-6	TGTGCCAGCAGTGTGTCTAGGGGAGGTTCACCCCTCCACTTT	CASSVSRGGSPLHF
NA	TRBD2	TRBV30	TRBJ2-1	TGTGCCTGGAGGGGAGGGAATGAGCAGTTCTTC	CAWRGGNEQFF
NA	TRBD1	TRBV5-4	TRBJ2-7	TGTGCCAGCAGCTACACCTATAACTCCGGGACAGGGAACGAGCAGTACTTC	CASSYTYNSGTGNEQYF
NA	TRBD2	TRBV7-3	TRBJ2-1	TGTGCCAGCAGCTCGGGACTAGCGGGGGACAATGAGCAGTTCTTC	CASSSGLAGDNEQFF
NA	NA	TRBV6-5	TRBJ2-5	TGTGCCACCAGGCGTAAGGGGATGCTACAAGAGACCCAGTACTTC	CATRRKGMLQETQYF
NA	TRBD1	TRBV4-3	TRBJ1-3	TGCGCCAGCAGCCCTGGGACAGGGGTTGGAAACACCATATATTTT	CASSPGTGVGNTIYF
NA	NA	TRBV25-1	TRBJ2-3	TGTGCCAGCAGCCAGGGGGATACGCAGTATTTT	CASSQGDTQYF
once	TRBD2	TRBV6-1	TRBJ2-1	TGTGCCAGCCTCCTAGCGGGGGCAAATGAGCAGTTCTTC	CASLLAGANEQFF
once	TRBD1	TRBV9	TRBJ2-7	TGTGCCAGCAGCGCCCGGGACAGACCCTACGAGCAGTACTTC	CASSARDRPYEQYF
NA	TRBD1	TRBV5-1	TRBJ1-1	TGCGCCAGCAGCGCCTTGTCGGGACAGGAAGCTTTCTTT	CASSALSGQEAFF
NA	NA	TRBV14	TRBJ1-2	TGTGCCAGCAGCCGAGGCTCCGGGCGCATGTATGGCTACACCTTC	CASSRGSGRMYGYTF
NA	TRBD1	TRBV9	TRBJ1-2	TGTGCCAGCAGCGTAACCCGGGCTGGGACAGGGGATATTGGCTACACCTTC	CASSVTRAGTGDIGYTF
NA	NA	TRBV19	TRBJ1-5	TGTGCCAGTACCGGGGGCGGACGTTACGAGCCCCAGCATTTT	CASTGGGRYEPQHF
NA	TRBD1	TRBV5-1	TRBJ1-5	TGCGCCAGCAGCCCCCTACAGGGGAAGCAGCCCCAGCATTTT	CASSPLQGKQPQHF
once	NA	TRBV7-8	TRBJ1-2	TGTGCCAGCAGCTTATATCTGGACAACTTAAACTATGGCTACACCTTC	CASSLYLDNLNYGYTF
NA	NA	TRBV18	TRBJ2-3	TGTGCCAGCTCGCCCACAAACGGAGATACGCAGTATTTT	CASSPTNGDTQYF
once	NA	TRBV6-6	TRBJ2-1	TGTGCCAGCAGAGAACGAGGGGGGCCGGGCAATGAGCAGTTCTTC	CASRERGGPGNEQFF
NA	TRBD1	TRBV11-2	TRBJ1-1	TGTGCCAGCAGCTCCCGGGACAGGGGAATCTCGGCTTTCTTT	CASSSRDRGISAFF
NA	NA	TRBV5-1	TRBJ1-1	TGCGCCAGCAGCTTGGTTCAGGCAATGAACACTGAAGCTTTCTTT	CASSLVQAMNTEAFF
NA	NA	TRBV13	TRBJ1-4	TGTGCCAGCAGCTTGTTAGGGGAAGGTGTTGAAAAACTGTTTTTT	CASSLLGEGVEKLFF
NA	NA	TRBV27	TRBJ1-1	TGTGCCAGCAGTTTATTGCCAGGGGTGAACACTGAAGCTTTCTTT	CASSLLPGVNTEAFF
once	TRBD1	TRBV5-4	TRBJ1-1	TGTGCCAGCAGCATCAGGACAGGCGACAACTTAAAAGCTTTCTTT	CASSIRTGDNLKAFF
NA	TRBD1	TRBV7-9	TRBJ2-7	TGTGCCAGCAGCCCATATTCCGGGACAGGGGAACACGAGCAGTACTTC	CASSPYSGTGEHEQYF
NA	NA	TRBV9	TRBJ1-6	TGTGCCAGCAGCGGTAACTCGCGGGATTCACCCCTCCACTTT	CASSGNSRDSPLHF
NA	NA	TRBV7-6	TRBJ1-3	TGTGCCAGCAGCGAAGGGGGGTACGGAAACACCATATATTTT	CASSEGGYGNTIYF
NA	NA	TRBV5-6	TRBJ1-3	TGTGCCAGCAGCTTGCAAAGCGGTATCCGAAACACCATATATTTT	CASSLQSGIRNTIYF
NA	NA	TRBV4-3	TRBJ1-6	TGCGCCAGCAGCCAAGATCGGCAGGGAGGATGGACCTATAATTCACCCCTCCACTTT	CASSQDRQGGWTYNSPLHF
NA	TRBD1	TRBV6-5	TRBJ1-2	TGTGCCAGCAGTTACGTCACAGGGGGCGATGGCTACACCTTC	CASSYVTGGDGYTF
NA	NA	TRBV18	TRBJ2-7	TGTGCCAGCTCACGGGGGCGACAGAGAAGCCCTTACGAGCAGTACTTC	CASSRGRQRSPYEQYF
NA	NA	TRBV7-2	TRBJ2-7	TGTGCCAGCAGCTTAGGTCTGGAGCAGTACTTC	CASSLGLEQYF
NA	NA	TRBV5-1	TRBJ1-1	TGCGCCAGCAGCCCGGGAACAGTTGAAGCTTTCTTT	CASSPGTVEAFF
NA	TRBD1	TRBV19	TRBJ2-7	TGTGCCAGTAGAGGGGGCGGCTACGAGCAGTACTTC	CASRGGGYEQYF
NA	TRBD1	TRBV7-9	TRBJ1-2	TGTGCCAGCAGTACCTTCCAGGGGGTTGACTACACCTTC	CASSTFQGVDYTF
NA	NA	TRBV19	TRBJ1-3	TGTGCCAGTATAAGAAACTGGGGCCTTTCTGGAAACACCATATATTTT	CASIRNWGLSGNTIYF
NA	NA	TRBV29-1	TRBJ1-2	TGCAGCGTGGGACATTCTAACTATGGCTACACCTTC	CSVGHSNYGYTF
NA	TRBD1	TRBV7-9	TRBJ1-2	TGTGCCAGCAGCTCGGACAGGGGATCCCGTGGCTACACCTTC	CASSSDRGSRGYTF
once	NA	TRBV5-6	TRBJ1-2	TGTGCCAGCAGCGTATCCACGGGGGGCTACACCTTC	CASSVSTGGYTF
NA	NA	TRBV5-1	TRBJ1-2	TGCGCCAGCAGCTTACAGGGTGGGGGTTACTATGGCTACACCTTC	CASSLQGGGYYGYTF
NA	NA	TRBV5-1	TRBJ2-7	TGCGCCAGCAGCTTGGGGCAGGGCTCCTACGAGCAGTACTTC	CASSLGQGSYEQYF
NA	NA	TRBV20-1	TRBJ1-4	TGCAGTGCTAGTACCGAAAAACTGTTTTTT	CSASTEKLFF
NA	NA	TRBV7-2	TRBJ1-1	TGTGCCAGCAGCCCAAACCAGGGAAGTGAAGCTTTCTTT	CASSPNQGSEAFF